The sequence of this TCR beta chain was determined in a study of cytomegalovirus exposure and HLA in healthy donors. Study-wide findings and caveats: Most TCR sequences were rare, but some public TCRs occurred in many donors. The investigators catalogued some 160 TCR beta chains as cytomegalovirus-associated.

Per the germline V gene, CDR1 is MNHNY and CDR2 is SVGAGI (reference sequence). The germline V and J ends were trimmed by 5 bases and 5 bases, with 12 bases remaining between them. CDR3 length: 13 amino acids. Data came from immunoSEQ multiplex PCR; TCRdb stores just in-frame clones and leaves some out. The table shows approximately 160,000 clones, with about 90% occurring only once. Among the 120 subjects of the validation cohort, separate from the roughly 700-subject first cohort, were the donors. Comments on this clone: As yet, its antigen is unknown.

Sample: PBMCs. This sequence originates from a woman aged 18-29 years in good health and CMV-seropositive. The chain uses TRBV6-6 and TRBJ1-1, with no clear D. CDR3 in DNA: TGTGCCAGCAGTGGGTTGGCGGGTACTGAAGCTTTCTTT. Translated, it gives CASSGLAGTEAFF.